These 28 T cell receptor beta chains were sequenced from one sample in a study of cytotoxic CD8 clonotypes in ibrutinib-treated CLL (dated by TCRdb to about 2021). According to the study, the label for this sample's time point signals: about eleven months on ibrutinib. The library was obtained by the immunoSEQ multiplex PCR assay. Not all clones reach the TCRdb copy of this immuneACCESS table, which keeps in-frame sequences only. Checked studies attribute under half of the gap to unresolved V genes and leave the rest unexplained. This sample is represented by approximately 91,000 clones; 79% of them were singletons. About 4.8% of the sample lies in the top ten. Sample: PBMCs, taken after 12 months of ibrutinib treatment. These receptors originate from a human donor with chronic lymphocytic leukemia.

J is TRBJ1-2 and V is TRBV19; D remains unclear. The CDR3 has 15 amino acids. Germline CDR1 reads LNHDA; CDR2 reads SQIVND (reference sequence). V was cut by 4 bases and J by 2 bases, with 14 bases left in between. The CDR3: CASSTPDGLNYGYTF. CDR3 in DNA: TGTGCCAGTAGTACTCCGGACGGTTTAAACTATGGCTACACCTTC.

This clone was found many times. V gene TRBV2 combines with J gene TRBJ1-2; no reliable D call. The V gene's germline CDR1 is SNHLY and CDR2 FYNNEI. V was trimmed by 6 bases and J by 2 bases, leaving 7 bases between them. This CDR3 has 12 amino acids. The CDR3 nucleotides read TGTGCCAGCAGAAGGGTCAACTATGGCTACACCTTC. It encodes CASRRVNYGYTF.

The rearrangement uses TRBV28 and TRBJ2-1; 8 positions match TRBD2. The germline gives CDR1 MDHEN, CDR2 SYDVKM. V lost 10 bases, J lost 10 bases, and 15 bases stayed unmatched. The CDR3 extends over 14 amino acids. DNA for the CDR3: TGTGCCACCCGGGAGGGCGCCCCTTTGAGGGAGCAGTTCTTC. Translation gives CATREGAPLREQFF.

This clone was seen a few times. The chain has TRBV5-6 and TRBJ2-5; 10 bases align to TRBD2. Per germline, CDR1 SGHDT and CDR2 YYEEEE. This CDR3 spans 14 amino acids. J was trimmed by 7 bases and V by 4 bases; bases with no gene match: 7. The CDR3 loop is CASSPRAGGGTQYF. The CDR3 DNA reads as TGTGCCAGCAGCCCGAGAGCGGGAGGGGGGACCCAGTACTTC.

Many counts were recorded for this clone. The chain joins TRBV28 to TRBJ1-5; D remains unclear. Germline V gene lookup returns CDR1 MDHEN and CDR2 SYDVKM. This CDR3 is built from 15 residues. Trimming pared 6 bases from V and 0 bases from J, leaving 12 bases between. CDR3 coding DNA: TGTGCCAGCAGGGAGGTAGGGCCTAGCAATCAGCCCCAGCATTTT. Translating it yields CASREVGPSNQPQHF.

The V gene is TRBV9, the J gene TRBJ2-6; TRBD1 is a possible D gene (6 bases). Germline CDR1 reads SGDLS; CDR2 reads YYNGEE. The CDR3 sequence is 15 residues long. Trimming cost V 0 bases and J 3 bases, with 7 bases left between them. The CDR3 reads CASSVGGHGANVLTF. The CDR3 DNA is TGTGCCAGCAGCGTAGGGGGGCATGGGGCCAACGTCCTGACTTTC.

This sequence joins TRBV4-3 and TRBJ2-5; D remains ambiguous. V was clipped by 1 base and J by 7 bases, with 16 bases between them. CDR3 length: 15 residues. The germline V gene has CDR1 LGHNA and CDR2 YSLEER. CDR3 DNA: TGCGCCAGCAGCCAAGCTGGTTTGGGCGGCGGGACCCAGTACTTC. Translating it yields CASSQAGLGGGTQYF.

The CDR3 is CASSMGQGPYSGNTIYF. The CDR3 DNA follows: TGTGCCAGTAGTATGGGTCAGGGGCCATACTCTGGAAACACCATATATTTT. The rearrangement joins TRBV19 to TRBJ1-3; D is possibly TRBD1 (6 bases). Between the trimmed V and J ends, which lost 3 bases and 0 bases, there was a span of 15 bases. CDR1 LNHDA and CDR2 SQIVND come from the germline V gene (reference sequence). This CDR3 has 17 amino acids.

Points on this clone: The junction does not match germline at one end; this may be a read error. This CDR3 reads CANSLEPGANVLTF. As DNA, the CDR3 is TGTGCCAACAGCTTAGAGCCCGGGGCCAACGTCCTGACTTTC. The rearrangement links TRBV5-4 to TRBJ2-6; no clear D gene. Germline V lookup: CDR1 SGHNT, CDR2 YYREEE (reference sequence). The CDR3 runs to 14 residues.

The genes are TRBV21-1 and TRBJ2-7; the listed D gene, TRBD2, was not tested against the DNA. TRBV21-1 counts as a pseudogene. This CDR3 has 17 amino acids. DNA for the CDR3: TGTGCCAGCAGCAAAGGTCCTCCTAGCGGGAGGGATGGAGAGCAGTACTTC. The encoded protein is CASSKGPPSGRDGEQYF.

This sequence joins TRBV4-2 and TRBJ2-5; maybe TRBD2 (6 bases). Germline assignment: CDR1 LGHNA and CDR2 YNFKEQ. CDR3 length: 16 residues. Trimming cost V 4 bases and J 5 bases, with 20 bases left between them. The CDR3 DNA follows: TGTGCCAGCAGCCCAAGGGGTGGGACTCTTGGGGAGACCCAGTACTTC. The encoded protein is CASSPRGGTLGETQYF.

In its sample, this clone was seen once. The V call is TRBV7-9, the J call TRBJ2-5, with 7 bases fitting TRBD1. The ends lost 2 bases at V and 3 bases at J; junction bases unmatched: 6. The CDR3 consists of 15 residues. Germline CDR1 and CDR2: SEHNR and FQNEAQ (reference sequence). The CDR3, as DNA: TGTGCCAGCAGCTTAAAGGGGGCAGGGAAAGAGACCCAGTACTTC. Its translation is CASSLKGAGKETQYF.

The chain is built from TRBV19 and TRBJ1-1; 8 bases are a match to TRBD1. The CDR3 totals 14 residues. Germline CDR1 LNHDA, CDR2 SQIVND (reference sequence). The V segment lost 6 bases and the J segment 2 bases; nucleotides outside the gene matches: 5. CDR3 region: CASRRQGPNTEAFF. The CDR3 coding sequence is TGTGCCAGTAGGCGACAGGGGCCTAACACTGAAGCTTTCTTT.

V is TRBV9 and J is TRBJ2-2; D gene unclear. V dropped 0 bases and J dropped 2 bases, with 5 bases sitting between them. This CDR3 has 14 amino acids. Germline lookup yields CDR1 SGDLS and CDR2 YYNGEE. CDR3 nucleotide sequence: TGTGCCAGCAGCGTAGGTCCTAACACCGGGGAGCTGTTTTTT. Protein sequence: CASSVGPNTGELFF.

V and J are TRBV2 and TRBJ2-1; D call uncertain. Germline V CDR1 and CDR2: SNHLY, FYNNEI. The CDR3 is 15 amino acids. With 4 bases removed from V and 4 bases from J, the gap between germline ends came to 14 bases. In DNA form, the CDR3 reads TGTGCCAGCAGTGTTGGTCAAGCTGGGTACAATGAGCAGTTCTTC. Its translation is CASSVGQAGYNEQFF. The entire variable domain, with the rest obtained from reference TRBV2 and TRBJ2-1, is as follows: EPEVTQTPSHQVTQMGQEVILRCVPISNHLYFYWYRQILGQKVEFLVSFYNNEISEKSEIFDDQFSVERPDGSNFTLKIRSTKLEDSAMYFCASSVGQAGYNEQFFGPGTRLTVL.

This CDR3 is CASSSEEVGAWGYTF. Here the CDR3 DNA reads TGTGCCAGCAGTTCGGAGGAGGTGGGGGCGTGGGGCTACACCTTC. The chain employs TRBV28 and TRBJ1-2; D might be TRBD1 (6 bases). CDR1 and CDR2 from the germline V gene are MDHEN and SYDVKM. Deletions cut 4 bases from V and 8 bases from J, with 20 bases between. The length of the CDR3 is 15 residues.

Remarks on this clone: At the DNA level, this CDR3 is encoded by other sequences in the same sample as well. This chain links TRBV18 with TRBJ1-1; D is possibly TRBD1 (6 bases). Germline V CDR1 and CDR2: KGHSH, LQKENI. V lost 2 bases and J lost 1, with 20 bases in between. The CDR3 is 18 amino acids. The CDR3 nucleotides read TGTGCCAGCTCACCAAATAGGGGGGAGGTCCCGGGGAACACTGAAGCTTTCTTT. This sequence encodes CASSPNRGEVPGNTEAFF.

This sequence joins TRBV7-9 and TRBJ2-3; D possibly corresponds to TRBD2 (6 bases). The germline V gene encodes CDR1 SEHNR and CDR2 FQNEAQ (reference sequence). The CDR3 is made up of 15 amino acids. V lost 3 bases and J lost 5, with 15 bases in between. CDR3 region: CASSFESGEGDTQYF. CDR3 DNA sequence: TGTGCCAGCAGCTTCGAGTCGGGAGAAGGAGATACGCAGTATTTT. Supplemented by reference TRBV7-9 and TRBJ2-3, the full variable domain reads DTGVSQNPRHKITKRGQNVTFRCDPISEHNRLYWYRQTLGQGPEFLTYFQNEAQLEKSRLLSDRFSAERPKGSFSTLEIQRTEQGDSAMYLCASSFESGEGDTQYFGPGTRLTVL.

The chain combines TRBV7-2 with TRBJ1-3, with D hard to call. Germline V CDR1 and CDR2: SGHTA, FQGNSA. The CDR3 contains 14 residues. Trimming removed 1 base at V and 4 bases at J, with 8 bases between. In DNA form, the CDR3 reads TGTGCCAGCAGCTTAGGGTGGCAGGGAAACACCATATATTTT. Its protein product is CASSLGWQGNTIYF.

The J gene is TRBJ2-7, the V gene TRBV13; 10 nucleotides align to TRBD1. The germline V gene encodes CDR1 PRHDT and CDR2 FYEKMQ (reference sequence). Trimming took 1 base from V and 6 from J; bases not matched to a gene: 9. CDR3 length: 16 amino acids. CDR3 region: CASSLVGGQGQGEQYF. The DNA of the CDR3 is TGTGCCAGCAGCTTAGTTGGGGGACAGGGGCAGGGCGAGCAGTACTTC.

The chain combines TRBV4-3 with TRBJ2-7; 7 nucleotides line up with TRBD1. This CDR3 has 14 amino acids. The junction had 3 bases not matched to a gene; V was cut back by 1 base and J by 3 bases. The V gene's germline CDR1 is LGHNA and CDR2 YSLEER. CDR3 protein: CASSQVAGGYEQYF. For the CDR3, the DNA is TGCGCCAGCAGCCAAGTTGCAGGGGGCTACGAGCAGTACTTC.

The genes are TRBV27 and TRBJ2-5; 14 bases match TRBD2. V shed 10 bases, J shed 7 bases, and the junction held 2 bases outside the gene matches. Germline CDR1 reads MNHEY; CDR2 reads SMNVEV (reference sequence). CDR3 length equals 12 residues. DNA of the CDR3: TGTGCCACCGGGACTAGCGGGGGGACCCAGTACTTC. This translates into CATGTSGGTQYF.

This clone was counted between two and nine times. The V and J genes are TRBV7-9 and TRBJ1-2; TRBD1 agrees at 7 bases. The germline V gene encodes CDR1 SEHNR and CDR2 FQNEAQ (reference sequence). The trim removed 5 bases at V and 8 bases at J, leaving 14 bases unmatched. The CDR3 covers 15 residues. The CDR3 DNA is TGTGCCAGCAGCACCCGGGACAGTAGGGCTAGGGGCTACACCTTC. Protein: CASSTRDSRARGYTF.

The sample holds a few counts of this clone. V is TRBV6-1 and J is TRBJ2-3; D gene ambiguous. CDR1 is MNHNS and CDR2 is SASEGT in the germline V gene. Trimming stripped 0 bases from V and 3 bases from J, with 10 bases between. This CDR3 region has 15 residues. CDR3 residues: CASSEARWATDTQYF. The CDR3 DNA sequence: TGTGCCAGCAGTGAAGCGCGATGGGCGACAGATACGCAGTATTTT.

CDR3 sequence reads: CASSPAGGVYNEQFF. In DNA form, the CDR3 reads TGTGCCAGCTCACCAGCTGGGGGAGTGTACAATGAGCAGTTCTTC. The chain uses TRBV18 and TRBJ2-1, with D perhaps assigned TRBD1 or TRBD2 (5 bases each). The V end lost 2 bases, the J end lost 4 bases, and 12 bases lay between the germline ends. The CDR3 loop spans 15 amino acids. Germline assignment: CDR1 KGHSH and CDR2 LQKENI.

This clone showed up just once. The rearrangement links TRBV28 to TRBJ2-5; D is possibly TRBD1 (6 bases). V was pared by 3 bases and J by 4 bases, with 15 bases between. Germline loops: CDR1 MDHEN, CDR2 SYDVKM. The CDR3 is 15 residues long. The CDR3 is CASSLDQGIGETQYF. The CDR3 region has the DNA TGTGCCAGCAGTTTGGATCAGGGGATCGGAGAGACCCAGTACTTC.

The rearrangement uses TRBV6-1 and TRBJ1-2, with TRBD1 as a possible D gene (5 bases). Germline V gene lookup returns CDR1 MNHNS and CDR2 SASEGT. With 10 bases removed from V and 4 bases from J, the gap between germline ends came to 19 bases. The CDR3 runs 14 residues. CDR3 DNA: TGTGCCACCTACCCCAGGGAGGGGACCTATGGCTACACCTTC. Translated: CATYPREGTYGYTF.

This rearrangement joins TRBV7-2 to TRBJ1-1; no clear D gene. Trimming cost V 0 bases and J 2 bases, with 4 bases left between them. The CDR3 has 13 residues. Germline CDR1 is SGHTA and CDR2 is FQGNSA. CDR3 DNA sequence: TGTGCCAGCAGCTTAGCGCTTAACACTGAAGCTTTCTTT. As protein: CASSLALNTEAFF. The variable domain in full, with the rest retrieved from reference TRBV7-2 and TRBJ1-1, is GAGVSQSPSNKVTEKGKDVELRCDPISGHTALYWYRQSLGQGLEFLIYFQGNSAPDKSGLPSDRFSAERTGGSVSTLTIQRTQQEDSAVYLCASSLALNTEAFFGQGTRLTVV.